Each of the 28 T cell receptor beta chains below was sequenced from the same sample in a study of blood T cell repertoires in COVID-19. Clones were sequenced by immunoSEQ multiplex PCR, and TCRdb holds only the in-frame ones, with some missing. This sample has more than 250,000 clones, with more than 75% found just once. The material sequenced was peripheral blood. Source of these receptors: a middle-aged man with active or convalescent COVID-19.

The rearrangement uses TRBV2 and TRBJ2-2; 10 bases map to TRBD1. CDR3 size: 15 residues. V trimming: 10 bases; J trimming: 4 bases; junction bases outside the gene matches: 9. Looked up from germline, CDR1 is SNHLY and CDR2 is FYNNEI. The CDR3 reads CATKGDRGSTGELFF. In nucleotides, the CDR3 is TGTGCCACCAAGGGGGACAGGGGTAGCACCGGGGAGCTGTTTTTT.

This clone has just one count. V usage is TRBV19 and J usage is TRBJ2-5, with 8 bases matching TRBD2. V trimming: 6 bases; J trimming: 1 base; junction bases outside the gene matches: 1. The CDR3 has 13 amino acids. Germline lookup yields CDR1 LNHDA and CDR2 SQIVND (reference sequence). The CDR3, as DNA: TGTGCCAGTAGCGGGGGGGCCCAAGAGACCCAGTACTTC. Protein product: CASSGGAQETQYF. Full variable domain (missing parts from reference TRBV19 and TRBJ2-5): DGGITQSPKYLFRKEGQNVTLSCEQNLNHDAMYWYRQDPGQGLRLIYYSQIVNDFQKGDIAEGYSVSREKKESFPLTVTSAQKNPTAFYLCASSGGAQETQYFGPGTRLLVL.

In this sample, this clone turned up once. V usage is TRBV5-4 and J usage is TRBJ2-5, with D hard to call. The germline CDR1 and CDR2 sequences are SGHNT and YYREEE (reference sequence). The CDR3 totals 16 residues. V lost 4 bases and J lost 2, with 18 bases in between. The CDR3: CASSKPSGDEQETQYF. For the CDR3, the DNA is TGTGCCAGCAGCAAACCCTCCGGAGATGAACAAGAGACCCAGTACTTC.

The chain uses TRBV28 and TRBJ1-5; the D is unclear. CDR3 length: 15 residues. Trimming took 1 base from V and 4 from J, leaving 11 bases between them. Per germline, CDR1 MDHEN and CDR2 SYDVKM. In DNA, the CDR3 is TGTGCCAGCAGTTTATCGGGTGGGTTTAATCAGCCCCAGCATTTT. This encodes CASSLSGGFNQPQHF.

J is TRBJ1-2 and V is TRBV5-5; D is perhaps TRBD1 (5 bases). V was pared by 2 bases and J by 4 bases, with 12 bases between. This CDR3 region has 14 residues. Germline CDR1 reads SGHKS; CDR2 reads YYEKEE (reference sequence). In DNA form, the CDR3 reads TGTGCCAGCAGCTTAAGTGGGGCCAGCTATGGCTACACCTTC. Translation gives CASSLSGASYGYTF. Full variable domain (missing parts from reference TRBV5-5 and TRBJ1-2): DAGVTQSPTHLIKTRGQQVTLRCSPISGHKSVSWYQQVLGQGPQFIFQYYEKEERGRGNFPDRFSARQFPNYSSELNVNALLLGDSALYLCASSLSGASYGYTFGSGTRLTVV.

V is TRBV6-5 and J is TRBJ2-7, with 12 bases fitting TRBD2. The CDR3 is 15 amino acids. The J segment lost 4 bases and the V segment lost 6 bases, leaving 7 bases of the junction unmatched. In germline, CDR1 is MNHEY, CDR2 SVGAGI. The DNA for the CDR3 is TGTGCCAGCAGCGCCGGGACTAGCGGGTCTTACGAGCAGTACTTC. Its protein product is CASSAGTSGSYEQYF.

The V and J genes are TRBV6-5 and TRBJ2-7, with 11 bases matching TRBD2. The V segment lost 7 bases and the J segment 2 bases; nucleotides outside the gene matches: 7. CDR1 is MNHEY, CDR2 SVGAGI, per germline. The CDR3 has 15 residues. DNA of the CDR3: TGTGCCAGCAAGATACTAGCGGGAGCTACCTACGAGCAGTACTTC. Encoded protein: CASKILAGATYEQYF.

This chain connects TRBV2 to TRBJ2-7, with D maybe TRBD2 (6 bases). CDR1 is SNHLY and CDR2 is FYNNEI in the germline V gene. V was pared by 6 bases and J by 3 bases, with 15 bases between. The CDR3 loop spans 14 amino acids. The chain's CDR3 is CASRKLAGSYEQYF. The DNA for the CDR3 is TGTGCCAGCAGAAAACTAGCAGGCAGCTACGAGCAGTACTTC.

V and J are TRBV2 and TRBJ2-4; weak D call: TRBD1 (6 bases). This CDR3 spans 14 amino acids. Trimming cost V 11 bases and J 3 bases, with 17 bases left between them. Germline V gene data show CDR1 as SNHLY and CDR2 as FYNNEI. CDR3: CAGDRGSGKNIQYF. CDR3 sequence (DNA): TGTGCCGGCGATAGGGGGAGTGGCAAAAACATTCAGTACTTC.

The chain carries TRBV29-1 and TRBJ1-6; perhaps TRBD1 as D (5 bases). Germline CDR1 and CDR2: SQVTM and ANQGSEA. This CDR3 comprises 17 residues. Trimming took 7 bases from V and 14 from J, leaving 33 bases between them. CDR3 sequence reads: CSASNFAPGFLAFALHF. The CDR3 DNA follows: TGCAGCGCGTCAAATTTTGCCCCAGGGTTTTTAGCATTCGCCCTCCACTTT. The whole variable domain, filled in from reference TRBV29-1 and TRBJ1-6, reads SAVISQKPSRDICQRGTSLTIQCQVDSQVTMMFWYRQQPGQSLTLIATANQGSEATYESGFVIDKFPISRPNLTFSTLTVSNMSPEDSSIYLCSASNFAPGFLAFALHFGNGTRLTVT.

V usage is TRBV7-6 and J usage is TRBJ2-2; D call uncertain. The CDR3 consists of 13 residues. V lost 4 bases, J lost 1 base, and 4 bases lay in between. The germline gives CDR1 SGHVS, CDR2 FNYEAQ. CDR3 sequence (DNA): TGTGCCAGCAGCTCCGGGAACACCGGGGAGCTGTTTTTT. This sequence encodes CASSSGNTGELFF.

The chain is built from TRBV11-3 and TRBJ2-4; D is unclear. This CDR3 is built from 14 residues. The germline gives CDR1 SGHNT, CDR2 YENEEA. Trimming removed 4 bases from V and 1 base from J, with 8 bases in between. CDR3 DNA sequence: TGTGCCAGCAGCTACGGTGGTGCCAAAAACATTCAGTACTTC. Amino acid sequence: CASSYGGAKNIQYF. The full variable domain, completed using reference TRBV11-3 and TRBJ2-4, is EAGVVQSPRYKIIEKKQPVAFWCNPISGHNTLYWYLQNLGQGPELLIRYENEEAVDDSQLPKDRFSAERLKGVDSTLKIQPAELGDSAVYLCASSYGGAKNIQYFGAGTRLSVL.

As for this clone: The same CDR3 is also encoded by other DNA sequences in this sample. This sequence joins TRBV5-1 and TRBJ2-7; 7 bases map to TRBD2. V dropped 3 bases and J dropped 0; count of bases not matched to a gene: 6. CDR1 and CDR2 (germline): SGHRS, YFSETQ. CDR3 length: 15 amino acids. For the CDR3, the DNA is TGCGCCAGCAGCTCCTTGGGGGGGAACTCCTACGAGCAGTACTTC. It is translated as CASSSLGGNSYEQYF.

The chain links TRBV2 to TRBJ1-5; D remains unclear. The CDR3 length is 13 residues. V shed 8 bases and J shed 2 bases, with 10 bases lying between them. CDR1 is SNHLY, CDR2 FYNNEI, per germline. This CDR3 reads CASQVGGNQPQHF. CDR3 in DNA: TGTGCCAGCCAAGTCGGGGGCAATCAGCCCCAGCATTTT.

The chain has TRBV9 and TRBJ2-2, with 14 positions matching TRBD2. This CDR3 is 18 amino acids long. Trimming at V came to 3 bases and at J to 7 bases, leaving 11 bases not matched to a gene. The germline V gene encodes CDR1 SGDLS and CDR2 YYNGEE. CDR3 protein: CASSEGTSGRRKGGELFF. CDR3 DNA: TGTGCCAGCAGCGAGGGGACTAGCGGGAGACGGAAGGGCGGGGAGCTGTTTTTT.

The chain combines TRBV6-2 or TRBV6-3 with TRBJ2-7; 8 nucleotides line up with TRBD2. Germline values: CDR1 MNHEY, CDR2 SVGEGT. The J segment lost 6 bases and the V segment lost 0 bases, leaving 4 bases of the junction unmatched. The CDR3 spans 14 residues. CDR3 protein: CASSYSSLAGEQYF. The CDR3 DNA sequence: TGTGCCAGCAGTTACTCGTCCCTAGCGGGCGAGCAGTACTTC.

The CDR3 coding sequence is TGTGCCAGTAGTATCCGACGAGGAACTAATGAAAAACTGTTTTTT. Amino acid sequence: CASSIRRGTNEKLFF. The rearrangement uses TRBV19 and TRBJ1-4, with D hard to call. Germline V gene lookup returns CDR1 LNHDA and CDR2 SQIVND (reference sequence). The CDR3 length is 15 residues. Between the trimmed V and J ends, which lost 3 bases and 1 base, there was a span of 9 bases.

The CDR3 nucleotides are TGTGCCAGTAGTATCTCTCTGAACACTGAAGCTTTCTTT. Translating it yields CASSISLNTEAFF. V is TRBV19 and J is TRBJ1-1; the D is unclear. Trimming took off 3 bases at V and 0 bases at J, with 5 bases between the two ends. The CDR3 contains 13 residues. Germline V lookup: CDR1 LNHDA, CDR2 SQIVND (reference sequence).

CDR3 loop: CASSRFRSGTSKIGELFF. CDR3 coding DNA: TGCGCCAGCAGCCGGTTTAGGTCTGGGACTAGTAAAATCGGGGAGCTGTTTTTT. The genes are TRBV4-3 and TRBJ2-2; 8 nucleotides align to TRBD2. CDR1 and CDR2 (germline): LGHNA, YSLEER. The CDR3 is 18 residues long. After removal of 4 bases from V and 7 bases from J, the junction contained 17 bases not matched to a gene.

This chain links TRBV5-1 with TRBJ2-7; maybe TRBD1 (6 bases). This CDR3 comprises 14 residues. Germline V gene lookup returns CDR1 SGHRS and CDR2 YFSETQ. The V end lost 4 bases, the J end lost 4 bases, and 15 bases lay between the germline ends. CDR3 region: CASSRTGDKYEQYF. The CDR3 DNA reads TGCGCCAGCAGCCGCACCGGGGACAAGTACGAGCAGTACTTC.

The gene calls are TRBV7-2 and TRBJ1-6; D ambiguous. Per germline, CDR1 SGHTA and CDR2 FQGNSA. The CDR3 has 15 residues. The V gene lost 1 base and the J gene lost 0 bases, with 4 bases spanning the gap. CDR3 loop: CASSLGSSYNSPLHF. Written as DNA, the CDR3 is TGTGCCAGCAGCTTAGGGAGCTCCTATAATTCACCCCTCCACTTT.

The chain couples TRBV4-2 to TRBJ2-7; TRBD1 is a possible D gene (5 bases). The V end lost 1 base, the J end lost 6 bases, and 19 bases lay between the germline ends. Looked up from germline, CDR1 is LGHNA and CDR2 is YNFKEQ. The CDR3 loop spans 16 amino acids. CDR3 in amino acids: CASSQVRQGAISEQYF. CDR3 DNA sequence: TGTGCCAGCAGCCAAGTACGGCAGGGCGCCATCAGCGAGCAGTACTTC.

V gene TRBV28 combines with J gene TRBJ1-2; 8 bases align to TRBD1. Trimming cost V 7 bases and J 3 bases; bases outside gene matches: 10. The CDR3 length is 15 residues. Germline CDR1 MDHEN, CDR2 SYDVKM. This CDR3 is CASILADREDYGYTF. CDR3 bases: TGTGCCAGCATCCTGGCGGACAGGGAGGACTATGGCTACACCTTC.

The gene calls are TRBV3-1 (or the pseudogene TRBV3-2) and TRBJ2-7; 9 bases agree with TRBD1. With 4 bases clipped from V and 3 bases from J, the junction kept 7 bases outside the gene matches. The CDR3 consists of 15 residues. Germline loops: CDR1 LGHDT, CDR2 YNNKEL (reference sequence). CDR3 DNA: TGTGCCAGCAGCCTTCCGGGACAGGGCTTCTACGAGCAGTACTTC. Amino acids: CASSLPGQGFYEQYF.

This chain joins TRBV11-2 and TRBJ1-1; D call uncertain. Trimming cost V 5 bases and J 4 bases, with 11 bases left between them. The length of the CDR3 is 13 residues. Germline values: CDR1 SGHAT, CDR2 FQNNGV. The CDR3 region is CASSPNRGTEAFF. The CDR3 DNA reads TGTGCCAGCAGCCCCAATCGGGGCACTGAAGCTTTCTTT.

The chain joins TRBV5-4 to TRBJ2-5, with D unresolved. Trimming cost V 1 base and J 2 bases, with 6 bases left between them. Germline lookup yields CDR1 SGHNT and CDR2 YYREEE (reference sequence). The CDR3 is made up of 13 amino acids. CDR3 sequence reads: CASSLNPQETQYF. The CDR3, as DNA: TGTGCCAGCAGCTTGAATCCTCAAGAGACCCAGTACTTC. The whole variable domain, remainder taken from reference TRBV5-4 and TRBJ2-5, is ETGVTQSPTHLIKTRGQQVTLRCSSQSGHNTVSWYQQALGQGPQFIFQYYREEENGRGNFPPRFSGLQFPNYSSELNVNALELDDSALYLCASSLNPQETQYFGPGTRLLVL.

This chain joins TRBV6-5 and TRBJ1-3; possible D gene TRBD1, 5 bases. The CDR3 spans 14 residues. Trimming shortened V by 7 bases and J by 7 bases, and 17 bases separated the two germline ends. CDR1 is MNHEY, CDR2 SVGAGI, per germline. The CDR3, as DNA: TGTGCCAGCAAGGCAGGGCTGCCCGGCAACACCATATATTTT. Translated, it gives CASKAGLPGNTIYF.

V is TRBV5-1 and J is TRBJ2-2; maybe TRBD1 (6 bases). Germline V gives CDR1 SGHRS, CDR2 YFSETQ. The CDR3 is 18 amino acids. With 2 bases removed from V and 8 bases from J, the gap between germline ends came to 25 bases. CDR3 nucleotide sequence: TGCGCCAGCAGCTTATCTCCGCACGGACAGCCTCTAGGTGGGGAGCTGTTTTTT. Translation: CASSLSPHGQPLGGELFF.